The 26 T cell receptor beta chains presented below share a single source sample, sequenced in a study of post-analysis software for immune sequencing data. No antigens are known for them. Study-wide results and limits: Controls had lower frequencies than patients of 4 or 5 TRBV segments, which included TRBV5-6, TRBV5-1 and TRBV20-1.

Unique molecular identifiers were built into the TCR beta cDNA libraries. TCRdb passed the PCR reads through MiXCR, listing each CDR3 protein once. The sample holds 350,000 to 500,000 distinct CDR3 sequences, about 40% seen once. The material sequenced was blood. Every receptor here comes from a girl between 2 and 10 years old with multiple sclerosis.

V is TRBV7-9 and J is TRBJ2-5; D is uncertain. This CDR3 is 14 amino acids long. The germline gives CDR1 SEHNR, CDR2 FQNEAQ (reference sequence). Trimming cost V 2 bases and J 4 bases, with 11 bases left between them. The CDR3 bases are TGTGCCAGCAGCTTAAGGGCTTGGGGAGAGACCCAGTACTTC. This codes for CASSLRAWGETQYF.

CDR3 DNA sequence: TGTGCCAGCAGCTTGGGTGGGACAGGGGCTAGCAATCAGCCCCAGCATTTT. Its protein is CASSLGGTGASNQPQHF. The chain carries TRBV5-6 and TRBJ1-5, with TRBD1 matching 10 bases. CDR1 is SGHDT, CDR2 YYEEEE, per germline. CDR3 length: 17 residues. The ends lost 0 bases at V and 0 bases at J; junction bases unmatched: 3.

This CDR3 is CASSLSGQQETQYF. In DNA, the CDR3 is TGTGCCAGCAGCCTTTCGGGACAGCAAGAGACCCAGTACTTC. The chain couples TRBV7-3 to TRBJ2-5; the match to TRBD1 covers 7 bases. Looked up from germline, CDR1 is SGHTA and CDR2 is FQGTGA. The CDR3 runs to 14 residues. Trimming cost V 5 bases and J 2 bases; bases outside gene matches: 5.

The rearrangement joins TRBV28 to TRBJ2-4; D possibly corresponds to TRBD1 (6 bases). The CDR3 covers 21 residues. CDR1 MDHEN and CDR2 SYDVKM come from the germline V gene. V shed 5 bases and J shed 0 bases, with 29 bases lying between them. This CDR3 is CASSPARRQVGKLIAKNIQYF. Written as DNA, the CDR3 is TGTGCCAGCAGTCCCGCTCGAAGACAGGTCGGAAAACTCATAGCCAAAAACATTCAGTACTTC.

This chain connects TRBV27 to TRBJ2-7, with TRBD1 matching over 9 bases. The DNA end favors TRBJ2-5, so the J call may be wrong. Germline V gene sequence: CDR1 MNHEY, CDR2 SMNVEV (reference sequence). The CDR3 length is 15 residues. The CDR3 is CASSKTGGAGETQYF. The CDR3 nucleotides are TGTGCCAGCAGCAAAACAGGGGGCGCAGGGGAGACCCAGTACTTC.

Only a few counts were recorded for this clonotype. The chain recombines TRBV20-1 with TRBJ2-3; D unclear. Germline V CDR1 and CDR2: DFQATT, SNEGSKA (reference sequence). The V gene lost 2 bases and the J gene lost 4 bases, with 10 bases spanning the gap. The CDR3 sequence is 13 residues long. CDR3 region: CSARYMGPDTQYF. DNA for the CDR3: TGCAGTGCTAGATATATGGGCCCAGATACGCAGTATTTT.

The chain couples TRBV20-1 to TRBJ2-1, with D perhaps matching TRBD2 (5 bases). The CDR3 sequence is 14 residues long. Germline V gene data show CDR1 as DFQATT and CDR2 as SNEGSKA (reference sequence). V was pared by 2 bases and J by 0 bases, with 8 bases between. The CDR3 loop reads CSARSGSSYNEQFF. As DNA, the CDR3 is TGCAGTGCTAGATCGGGGAGCTCCTACAATGAGCAGTTCTTC.

V and J are TRBV5-8 and TRBJ2-3, with D perhaps given as TRBD1 or TRBD2 (6 bases each). V was pared by 4 bases and J by 4 bases, with 25 bases between. The CDR3 contains 18 residues. CDR1 SGHTS and CDR2 YDEGEE come from the germline V gene. The CDR3 DNA reads as TGTGCCAGCAGCCCAAGGGGGGCCGAAATTAAATCCGCAGATACGCAGTATTTT. As protein: CASSPRGAEIKSADTQYF.

This clonotype appeared a single time. This chain connects TRBV7-2 to TRBJ2-5; 9 bases map to TRBD1. Germline V gives CDR1 SGHTA, CDR2 FQGNSA. The CDR3 runs to 15 residues. V shed 0 bases and J 5 bases; nucleotides not matched to a gene: 4. The CDR3 sequence: CASSLAGTGRETQYF. The CDR3 bases are TGTGCCAGCAGCTTAGCTGGGACAGGGAGGGAGACCCAGTACTTC.

The rearrangement links TRBV27 to TRBJ2-2; D call uncertain. Between the trimmed V and J ends, which lost 6 bases and 1 base, there was a span of 9 bases. There are 14 residues in the CDR3. Germline-derived CDR1 and CDR2 are MNHEY and SMNVEV (reference sequence). The CDR3 loop is CASSRPKNTGELFF. The CDR3 region has the DNA TGTGCCAGCAGCCGCCCTAAGAACACCGGGGAGCTGTTTTTT.

This clonotype was detected ten times or more. The V call is TRBV4-2, the J call TRBJ2-7; no clear D gene. V was clipped by 1 base and J by 2 bases, with 30 bases between them. This CDR3 has 21 amino acids. Looked up from germline, CDR1 is LGHNA and CDR2 is YNFKEQ. The CDR3 DNA reads TGTGCCAGCAGCCAAGCTATTCCTCTAAACCTGCGAATAGGCGCTACCTACGAGCAGTACTTC. Translated, it gives CASSQAIPLNLRIGATYEQYF.

This chain joins TRBV3-1 and TRBJ2-5, with 7 bases that match TRBD1. V shed 1 base and J 4 bases; nucleotides not matched to a gene: 24. CDR3 length equals 21 residues. The V gene's germline CDR1 is LGHDT and CDR2 YNNKEL (reference sequence). The chain's CDR3 is CASSQAGTAEIVAWERETQYF. The CDR3 DNA sequence: TGTGCCAGCAGCCAAGCTGGGACAGCGGAAATCGTTGCGTGGGAACGAGAGACCCAGTACTTC.

The chain links TRBV29-1 to TRBJ1-1; no clear D gene. This CDR3 region has 13 residues. Germline CDR1 is SQVTM and CDR2 is ANQGSEA. V gave up 1 base and J gave up 5 bases, with 11 bases separating them. CDR3 in DNA: TGCAGCGTTGAAGCCCCCGAGAGGACTGAAGCTTTCTTT. Amino acids: CSVEAPERTEAFF.

The CDR3 DNA reads TGCGCCAGCAGCTGGACCTGGGGACAGTCGGGCTATGGCTACACCTTC. It specifies CASSWTWGQSGYGYTF. The chain is built from TRBV5-1 and TRBJ1-2; 7 nucleotides align to TRBD1. Trimming removed 3 bases from V and 4 bases from J; junction bases left unmatched: 12. Looked up from germline, CDR1 is SGHRS and CDR2 is YFSETQ. The CDR3 has 16 amino acids.

This chain connects TRBV6-2 or TRBV6-3 to TRBJ1-1, with a weak D call TRBD1 (5 bases). CDR1 and CDR2 from the germline V gene are MNHEY and SVGEGT. V lost 6 bases, J lost 3 bases, and 14 bases lay in between. The CDR3 sequence is 14 residues long. The CDR3 DNA is TGTGCCAGCAGCTTTCAGGGAGGGTACACTGAAGCTTTCTTT. It yields the protein CASSFQGGYTEAFF.

This sequence joins TRBV10-3 and TRBJ2-3, with TRBD2 identical over 13 bases. Unmatched junction bases numbered 17, after V lost 11 bases and J lost 6 bases. Germline CDR1 is ENHRY and CDR2 is SYGVKD. The CDR3 loop spans 17 amino acids. CDR3 sequence reads: CAAGTSGTFRGSDTQYF. The CDR3, as DNA: TGTGCCGCCGGGACTAGCGGGACTTTCCGGGGGTCGGATACGCAGTATTTT.

This sequence joins TRBV5-1 and TRBJ2-5; unclear D gene. This CDR3 is built from 14 residues. V was trimmed by 2 bases and J by 5 bases, leaving 13 bases between them. Germline lookup yields CDR1 SGHRS and CDR2 YFSETQ. This CDR3 is CASSLWPAGETQYF. The CDR3 coding sequence is TGCGCCAGCAGCTTATGGCCCGCCGGGGAGACCCAGTACTTC.

This clonotype was observed a single time. The chain combines TRBV28 with TRBJ2-1, with 9 bases identical to TRBD2. CDR3 length: 15 residues. V shed 3 bases and J 8 bases; nucleotides not matched to a gene: 8. Germline-derived CDR1 and CDR2 are MDHEN and SYDVKM. CDR3 sequence: CASSFLLAGRDEQFF. The CDR3 coding sequence is TGTGCCAGCAGTTTTTTGCTAGCGGGAAGGGATGAGCAGTTCTTC.

The chain is built from TRBV5-1 and TRBJ2-7; TRBD1 agrees at 11 bases. The CDR3 totals 16 residues. The J segment lost 2 bases and the V segment lost 4 bases, leaving 8 bases of the junction unmatched. Germline CDR1 SGHRS, CDR2 YFSETQ. This chain's CDR3 is CASSAEGQGVPYEQYF. CDR3 coding DNA: TGCGCCAGCAGCGCAGAGGGACAGGGGGTTCCCTACGAGCAGTACTTC.

This chain uses TRBV20-1 with TRBJ2-5, with 8 bases identical to TRBD1. V lost 5 bases and J lost 1; bases outside the gene matches: 6. The CDR3 contains 14 residues. The germline V gene has CDR1 DFQATT and CDR2 SNEGSKA (reference sequence). In DNA, the CDR3 is TGCAGTGCTCCGGACAGGGCCTCCCAAGAGACCCAGTACTTC. Amino acid sequence: CSAPDRASQETQYF.

The chain uses TRBV5-1 and TRBJ2-7; TRBD1 matches at 8 bases. The trim removed 4 bases at V and 6 bases at J, leaving 9 bases unmatched. The germline V gene encodes CDR1 SGHRS and CDR2 YFSETQ. There are 14 residues in the CDR3. CDR3: CASSLPTGAGEQYF. The CDR3 coding sequence is TGCGCCAGCAGCCTCCCGACAGGGGCAGGCGAGCAGTACTTC. The variable domain in full, with the rest retrieved from reference TRBV5-1 and TRBJ2-7, is KAGVTQTPRYLIKTRGQQVTLSCSPISGHRSVSWYQQTPGQGLQFLFEYFSETQRNKGNFPGRFSGRQFSNSRSEMNVSTLELGDSALYLCASSLPTGAGEQYFGPGTRLTVT.

The chain combines TRBV28 with TRBJ2-7, with 8 bases identical to TRBD1. Trimming cost V 5 bases and J 2 bases; bases outside gene matches: 5. This CDR3 is built from 14 residues. Germline CDR1 and CDR2: MDHEN and SYDVKM. CDR3 sequence (DNA): TGTGCCAGCAGTCAGGGGGCGCGAGCCTACGAGCAGTACTTC. Translation gives CASSQGARAYEQYF. Supplemented by reference TRBV28 and TRBJ2-7, the full variable domain reads DVKVTQSSRYLVKRTGEKVFLECVQDMDHENMFWYRQDPGLGLRLIYFSYDVKMKEKGDIPEGYSVSREKKERFSLILESASTNQTSMYLCASSQGARAYEQYFGPGTRLTVT.

The chain's CDR3 is CASSPPGGYEQYF. DNA for the CDR3: TGTGCCAGCTCACCACCAGGGGGCTACGAGCAGTACTTC. This chain connects TRBV18 to TRBJ2-7; D might be TRBD1 (6 bases). Germline lookup yields CDR1 KGHSH and CDR2 LQKENI. With 0 bases removed from V and 3 bases from J, the gap between germline ends came to 6 bases. CDR3 length: 13 amino acids.

The gene calls are TRBV7-2 and TRBJ2-5, with D uncertain. The V gene lost 4 bases and the J gene lost 1 base, with 10 bases spanning the gap. The CDR3 sequence is 14 residues long. Looked up from germline, CDR1 is SGHTA and CDR2 is FQGNSA. The CDR3 spells CASSSTGTQETQYF. CDR3 DNA: TGTGCCAGCAGCTCGACTGGAACCCAAGAGACCCAGTACTTC.

This chain uses TRBV20-1 with TRBJ2-3; 9 bases match TRBD1. Germline values: CDR1 DFQATT, CDR2 SNEGSKA (reference sequence). V shed 2 bases and J 4 bases; nucleotides not matched to a gene: 10. The CDR3 loop spans 16 amino acids. The CDR3 loop reads CSARPSHRGRADTQYF. The CDR3 DNA reads TGCAGTGCTAGACCCTCCCACAGGGGGCGCGCAGATACGCAGTATTTT.

J is TRBJ2-1 and V is TRBV29-1; D gene uncertain. The CDR3 has 14 residues. Germline V gene data show CDR1 as SQVTM and CDR2 as ANQGSEA. V was shortened by 6 bases and J by 6 bases, with 18 bases between the two germline ends. The CDR3: CSVLYNYYANEQFF. The CDR3 DNA reads as TGCAGCGTGCTATATAATTACTACGCCAATGAGCAGTTCTTC.